This entry lists 21 T cell receptor beta chains sequenced from one sample in a study of blood T cells in healthy people across ages. Sample-barcoded 5' priming and a J-beta primer mix drove a second PCR of 7 to 11 cycles. TCRdb fed the 5' RACE reads into MiXCR, producing one record per CDR3 protein. The sample includes 920,000 or so distinct CDR3 sequences, 40% to 55% of them seen just once. Sequencing used blood. These receptors all stem from a woman aged 55-75 years in good health.

Remarks on this clonotype: An end of the junction differs from the germline gene, which may be a read error. The chain couples TRBV28 to TRBJ2-7, with 10 positions matching TRBD1. Looked up from germline, CDR1 is MDHEN and CDR2 is SYDVKM. The CDR3 extends over 13 amino acids. Here the CDR3 reads CASRRQGAYERYF. The CDR3 nucleotides read TGTGCCAGCAGACGACAGGGGGCATACGAGCGGTACTTC. The full variable domain, with the rest looked up from reference TRBV28 and TRBJ2-7, is DVKVTQSSRYLVKRTGEKVFLECVQDMDHENMFWYRQDPGLGLRLIYFSYDVKMKEKGDIPEGYSVSREKKERFSLILESASTNQTSMYLCASRRQGAYERYFGPGTRLTVT.

Only a few counts were recorded for this clonotype. The V and J genes are TRBV15 and TRBJ2-1, with 9 bases matching TRBD1. The ends lost 4 bases at V and 4 bases at J; junction bases unmatched: 5. CDR1 and CDR2 from the germline V gene are LNHNV and YYDKDF (reference sequence). The CDR3 sequence is 15 residues long. The chain's CDR3 is CATSNPGQGYNEQFF. The CDR3 region has the DNA TGTGCCACCAGCAACCCGGGACAGGGTTACAATGAGCAGTTCTTC.

The rearrangement uses TRBV27 and TRBJ1-1; D not certain. V lost 5 bases to trimming and J lost 4 bases, with 17 bases between them. Germline V gives CDR1 MNHEY, CDR2 SMNVEV (reference sequence). The CDR3 totals 15 residues. CDR3: CASSPERPGITEAFF. DNA of the CDR3: TGTGCCAGCAGTCCAGAGCGACCGGGGATCACTGAAGCTTTCTTT.

This clonotype occurred once. The chain uses TRBV6-2 or TRBV6-3 and TRBJ2-4; 10 positions agree with TRBD2. The DNA end is a closer match to TRBJ2-7, so the J assignment may be wrong. Per the germline V gene, CDR1 is MNHEY and CDR2 is SVGEGT. The length of the CDR3 is 15 residues. This chain's CDR3 is CASSLPGLALYEQYF. The CDR3 nucleotides are TGTGCCAGCAGCCTACCGGGACTAGCGCTTTACGAGCAGTACTTC.

This clonotype has just one count. The chain uses TRBV18 and TRBJ2-5; TRBD2 agrees at 8 bases. This CDR3 has 16 amino acids. Germline trimming cut 2 bases from V and 11 bases from J; bases unmatched to any gene: 16. Germline V gene lookup returns CDR1 KGHSH and CDR2 LQKENI. CDR3 in DNA: TGTGCCAGCTCACCAACCACAGCGGGAGTGGGCAATGAGCAGTACTTC. Its protein is CASSPTTAGVGNEQYF. Looking up the rest from reference TRBV18 and TRBJ2-5 gives the full variable domain: NAGVMQNPRHLVRRRGQEARLRCSPMKGHSHVYWYRQLPEEGLKFMVYLQKENIIDESGMPKERFSAEFPKEGPSILRIQQVVRGDSAAYFCASSPTTAGVGNEQYFGPGTRLLVL.

The chain employs TRBV28 and TRBJ2-7, with D unclear. The CDR3 has 12 amino acids. Germline V gene sequence: CDR1 MDHEN, CDR2 SYDVKM. V gave up 5 bases and J gave up 2 bases, with 7 bases separating them. The CDR3 bases are TGTGCCAGCAGTGTACTGACCTACGAGCAGTACTTC. As protein: CASSVLTYEQYF.

J is TRBJ2-3 and V is TRBV28; a possible D gene is TRBD2 (7 bases). The CDR3 sequence is 15 residues long. Per germline, CDR1 MDHEN and CDR2 SYDVKM. V was pared by 3 bases and J by 5 bases, with 15 bases between. CDR3 bases: TGTGCCAGCAGTTTCCCCCTAGGGGGGGTAGATACGCAGTATTTT. It is translated as CASSFPLGGVDTQYF.

This chain connects TRBV20-1 to TRBJ2-5, with D maybe TRBD2 (5 bases). Looked up from germline, CDR1 is DFQATT and CDR2 is SNEGSKA (reference sequence). This CDR3 region has 15 residues. V was pared by 0 bases and J by 11 bases, with 22 bases between. The CDR3 DNA sequence: TGCAGTGCTAGAGAATTACGAGCGGACCATGCGCAGCAGTACTTC. This translates into CSARELRADHAQQYF.

J is TRBJ1-4 and V is TRBV7-8; D remains ambiguous. V lost 4 bases to trimming and J lost 7 bases, with 19 bases between them. The CDR3 length is 16 residues. Germline CDR1 is SGHVS and CDR2 is FQNEAQ. The CDR3 DNA follows: TGTGCCAGCAGCTCCGGGCTTAATACGGGGTTTGAAAAACTGTTTTTT. Translation gives CASSSGLNTGFEKLFF.

The chain has TRBV12-3 or TRBV12-4 and TRBJ2-7; D gene ambiguous. The length of the CDR3 is 13 residues. Trimming took off 0 bases at V and 4 bases at J, with 7 bases between the two ends. In DNA, the CDR3 is TGTGCCAGCAGTTTAGCCCTCTTTTACGAGCAGTACTTC. Translating gives CASSLALFYEQYF.

The chain couples TRBV9 to TRBJ2-7; TRBD2 is a possible D gene (6 bases). This CDR3 comprises 14 residues. Germline V gene lookup returns CDR1 SGDLS and CDR2 YYNGEE. Trimming pared 0 bases from V and 4 bases from J, leaving 11 bases between. The CDR3 loop reads CASSVGVAAYEQYF. The CDR3, as DNA: TGTGCCAGCAGCGTAGGAGTAGCGGCTTACGAGCAGTACTTC.

The chain recombines TRBV27 with TRBJ1-5; weak D call: TRBD1 (5 bases). The V and J ends lost 4 bases and 7 bases respectively, with 11 bases between them. Germline CDR1 is MNHEY and CDR2 is SMNVEV (reference sequence). The CDR3 is 13 amino acids. CDR3 residues: CASSSAGWQPQHF. CDR3 coding DNA: TGTGCCAGCAGTTCAGCAGGGTGGCAGCCCCAGCATTTT.

The rearrangement uses TRBV12-3 or TRBV12-4 and TRBJ2-3, with D possibly being TRBD2 (6 bases). The CDR3 consists of 16 residues. V gave up 7 bases and J gave up 3 bases, with 20 bases separating them. DNA for the CDR3: TGTGCCAGCACCCGGAGCGGGCTAGCCCGTACAGATACGCAGTATTTT. This encodes CASTRSGLARTDTQYF.

A note on this clonotype: Its ends do not fully match the called genes, so a read error is possible. The rearrangement uses TRBV29-1 and TRBJ2-1; 10 positions agree with TRBD2. The CDR3 runs 12 residues. The germline CDR1 and CDR2 sequences are SQVTM and ANQGSEA. This CDR3 reads CGVDGLAGVAFF. Here the CDR3 DNA reads TGCGGCGTCGATGGGCTAGCGGGAGTCGCGTTCTTC.

Written as DNA, the CDR3 is TGCAGTGCGTCTCCAAGACAGGGTAGGGATCAGCCCCAGCATTTT. This codes for CSASPRQGRDQPQHF. The rearrangement uses TRBV20-1 and TRBJ1-5; 7 nucleotides agree with TRBD1. J gave up 5 bases and V 6 bases, and 13 bases lay outside the gene matches. Germline V CDR1 and CDR2: DFQATT, SNEGSKA (reference sequence). This CDR3 has 15 amino acids.

Many counts were recorded for this clonotype. Germline and junction disagree at one end, which may indicate a read error. V usage is TRBV5-1 and J usage is TRBJ2-3; D not certain. Per germline, CDR1 SGHRS and CDR2 YFSETQ. The CDR3 covers 15 residues. The CDR3 region has the DNA TGTGCCAGCAGCTTAGGTTTAGCTGGCACAGATACGCAGTATTTT. Its translation is CASSLGLAGTDTQYF.

This clonotype has just a few counts. The CDR3 sequence is CSKKQGATNSPLHF. The CDR3 nucleotides read TGCAGTAAAAAACAGGGGGCGACTAATTCACCCCTCCACTTT. This chain joins TRBV20-1 and TRBJ1-6; 9 bases match TRBD1. J lost 6 bases, V lost 8 bases, and 8 bases had no gene match. CDR1 and CDR2 (germline): DFQATT, SNEGSKA (reference sequence). The CDR3 extends over 14 amino acids.

This clonotype was picked up one time. The rearrangement joins TRBV28 to TRBJ1-5, with D uncertain. CDR1 MDHEN and CDR2 SYDVKM come from the germline V gene. V lost 6 bases, J lost 3 bases, and 18 bases lay in between. CDR3 length: 16 residues. CDR3 nucleotide sequence: TGTGCCAGCAGCAACCTCCGCGGAGTACCCAATCAGCCCCAGCATTTT. Protein sequence: CASSNLRGVPNQPQHF.

Comments on this clonotype: The junction shows a germline mismatch at one end, possibly a read error. The V and J genes are TRBV5-1 and TRBJ2-1; the D gene is possibly TRBD1 (6 bases). The CDR3 length is 15 residues. In germline, CDR1 is SGHRS, CDR2 YFSETQ. The chain's CDR3 is CASSLTGPPYDEQFF. CDR3 sequence (DNA): TGCGCCAGCAGCTTGACAGGGCCGCCCTACGATGAGCAGTTCTTC.

V usage is TRBV4-1 and J usage is TRBJ1-2; D might be TRBD1 (5 bases). The CDR3 loop spans 15 amino acids. Per the germline V gene, CDR1 is MGHRA and CDR2 is YSYEKL. Trimming stripped 0 bases from V and 6 bases from J, with 14 bases between. The chain's CDR3 is CASSQDIGAANGYTF. In DNA form, the CDR3 reads TGCGCCAGCAGCCAAGATATTGGGGCTGCTAATGGCTACACCTTC.

The genes are TRBV19 and TRBJ1-1; the D gene is possibly TRBD1 (6 bases). This CDR3 comprises 15 residues. Trimming left V 0 bases short and J 1 base short, with 9 bases between. Germline CDR1 LNHDA, CDR2 SQIVND (reference sequence). In DNA, the CDR3 is TGTGCCAGTAGTATAGAGGGGGCGCGGAACACTGAAGCTTTCTTT. It specifies CASSIEGARNTEAFF.